The text below deals with one T cell receptor beta chain. The antigen remains undetermined. The sample comes from a study of blood T cells in healthy people across ages. In the study overall: Capturing about one barcoded beta molecule per two T cells was achieved by template switching. Study results and limitations: Naive T cell percentage by flow cytometry tracked strongly with beta diversity. Estimates drawn from one million T cells were deemed to understate diversity.

The V end lost 2 bases, the J end lost 5 bases, and 10 bases lay between the germline ends. This CDR3 spans 13 amino acids. CDR1 and CDR2 from the germline V gene are MDHEN and SYDVKM. A minimum of 7 million PBMCs was isolated per sample. For the second PCR, which ran for roughly 7 to 11 cycles, a sample-barcoded 5' primer and a J-beta primer mix were used. TCRdb fed the 5' RACE reads into MiXCR, producing one record per CDR3 protein. The sample lists 600,000 to 850,000 distinct CDR3 sequences; roughly 44% were seen once. The specimen sequenced was blood. The clonotype originates from a woman aged 55-70 years in good health. This chain connects TRBV28 to TRBJ2-7; D is ambiguous. CDR3 sequence (DNA): TGTGCCAGCAGTTTAGGGCAGCCCCACGAGCAGTACTTC. Protein sequence: CASSLGQPHEQYF.